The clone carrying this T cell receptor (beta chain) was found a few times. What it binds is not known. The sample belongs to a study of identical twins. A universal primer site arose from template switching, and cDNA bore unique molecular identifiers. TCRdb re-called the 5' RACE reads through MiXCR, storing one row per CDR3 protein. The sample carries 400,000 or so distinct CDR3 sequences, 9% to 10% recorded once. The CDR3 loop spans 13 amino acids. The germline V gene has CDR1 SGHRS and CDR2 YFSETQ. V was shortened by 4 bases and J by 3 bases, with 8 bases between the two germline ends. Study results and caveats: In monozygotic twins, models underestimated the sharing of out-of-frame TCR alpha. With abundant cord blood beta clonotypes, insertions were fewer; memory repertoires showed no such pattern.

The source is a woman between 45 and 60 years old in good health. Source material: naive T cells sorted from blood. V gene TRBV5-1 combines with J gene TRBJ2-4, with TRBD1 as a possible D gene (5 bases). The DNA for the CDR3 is TGCGCCAGCAGCGCCCAGGGCAAAAACATTCAGTACTTC. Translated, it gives CASSAQGKNIQYF. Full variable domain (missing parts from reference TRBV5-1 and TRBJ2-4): KAGVTQTPRYLIKTRGQQVTLSCSPISGHRSVSWYQQTPGQGLQFLFEYFSETQRNKGNFPGRFSGRQFSNSRSEMNVSTLELGDSALYLCASSAQGKNIQYFGAGTRLSVL.